A single sample is the source of the 30 T cell receptor beta chains below, sequenced in a study of cytomegalovirus exposure and HLA in healthy donors. Sequencing was performed with immunoSEQ multiplex PCR; in TCRdb, only in-frame clones are kept and a portion is missing. The table has about 82,000 clones, just under 95% seen once; the top ten hold 0.65% to 0.7%. The sequencing sample was made of PBMCs. The receptors here all came from a man aged 18 to 35 in good health and CMV-seronegative.

V gene TRBV27 combines with J gene TRBJ1-5, with D perhaps matching TRBD1 (5 bases). Germline CDR1 MNHEY, CDR2 SMNVEV (reference sequence). The CDR3 sequence is 14 residues long. V was pared by 2 bases and J by 5 bases, with 10 bases between. This chain's CDR3 is CASSLKGFDQPQHF. In nucleotides, the CDR3 is TGTGCCAGCAGTTTAAAGGGGTTCGATCAGCCCCAGCATTTT.

This chain joins TRBV5-6 and TRBJ2-3; D gene ambiguous. The germline V gene has CDR1 SGHDT and CDR2 YYEEEE. V was clipped by 2 bases and J by 2 bases, with 9 bases between them. This CDR3 is built from 14 residues. CDR3 in amino acids: CASSLSYFTDTQYF. The DNA for the CDR3 is TGTGCCAGCAGCTTATCTTACTTCACAGATACGCAGTATTTT.

CDR3: CASSPQVEPFF. The CDR3 DNA is TGTGCCAGCAGCCCCCAGGTTGAACCCTTCTTT. V is TRBV11-2 and J is TRBJ1-1; D gene ambiguous. The CDR3 covers 11 residues. V gave up 5 bases and J gave up 14 bases, with 15 bases separating them. Germline assignment: CDR1 SGHAT and CDR2 FQNNGV.

V usage is TRBV13 and J usage is TRBJ2-1; 11 bases line up with TRBD2. The CDR3 is 16 amino acids. Germline assignment: CDR1 PRHDT and CDR2 FYEKMQ (reference sequence). J was trimmed by 1 base and V by 4 bases; bases with no gene match: 3. Here the CDR3 reads CASSWGTSGSYNEQFF. CDR3 coding DNA: TGTGCCAGCAGCTGGGGGACTAGCGGTTCCTACAATGAGCAGTTCTTC.

This chain connects TRBV4-1 to TRBJ1-4, with 8 nucleotides matching TRBD1. The CDR3 loop spans 15 amino acids. The germline CDR1 and CDR2 sequences are MGHRA and YSYEKL. V gave up 6 bases and J gave up 0 bases; unmatched junction bases: 3. CDR3 DNA sequence: TGCGCCAGCAGACCGACAGGGGCAACTAATGAAAAACTGTTTTTT. It specifies CASRPTGATNEKLFF.

The chain joins TRBV30 to TRBJ1-1, with TRBD1 matching over 9 bases. Germline values: CDR1 GTSNPN, CDR2 SVGIG (reference sequence). This CDR3 has 14 residues. With 2 bases clipped from V and 4 bases from J, the junction kept 5 bases outside the gene matches. DNA of the CDR3: TGTGCCTGGAGTACCGGACAGGGGACCACTGAAGCTTTCTTT. The encoded protein is CAWSTGQGTTEAFF. Combining the CDR3 with reference TRBV30 and TRBJ1-1 gives the whole variable domain SQTIHQWPATLVQPVGSPLSLECTVEGTSNPNLYWYRQAAGRGLQLLFYSVGIGQISSEVPQNLSASRPQDRQFILSSKKLLLSDSGFYLCAWSTGQGTTEAFFGQGTRLTVV.

The chain uses TRBV5-1 and TRBJ1-2; D may be TRBD1 (5 bases). Germline V lookup: CDR1 SGHRS, CDR2 YFSETQ. Trimming stripped 4 bases from V and 5 bases from J, with 12 bases between. The CDR3 length is 13 residues. As DNA, the CDR3 is TGCGCCAGCAGCGAGCAAGGGGTTTATGGCTACACCTTC. Translating gives CASSEQGVYGYTF.

CDR3 nucleotide sequence: TGTGCCAGCACTCTAGGGACAGGAAACTCCTACGAGCAGTACTTC. Residues: CASTLGTGNSYEQYF. V gene TRBV11-2 combines with J gene TRBJ2-7, with 8 bases lining up with TRBD1. The CDR3 spans 15 residues. Germline-derived CDR1 and CDR2 are SGHAT and FQNNGV. Germline trimming cut 7 bases from V and 0 bases from J; bases unmatched to any gene: 8.

This chain links TRBV18 with TRBJ1-5; tentative D call: TRBD1 (6 bases). This CDR3 has 15 residues. CDR1 and CDR2 (germline): KGHSH, LQKENI. Trimming removed 2 bases from V and 4 bases from J, with 12 bases in between. CDR3 protein: CASSPYRDINQPQHF. The CDR3, as DNA: TGTGCCAGCTCACCATATCGGGACATAAATCAGCCCCAGCATTTT.

The chain recombines TRBV7-2 with TRBJ1-1, with 7 bases matching TRBD1. The junction had 8 bases not matched to a gene; V was cut back by 5 bases and J by 2 bases. CDR3 length equals 15 residues. Germline lookup yields CDR1 SGHTA and CDR2 FQGNSA. Here the CDR3 DNA reads TGTGCCAGCAGCCCCGCCGGGACAGTAAACACTGAAGCTTTCTTT. This gives the protein CASSPAGTVNTEAFF.

The chain is built from TRBV29-1 and TRBJ1-2; 7 positions agree with TRBD1. The J segment lost 4 bases and the V segment lost 4 bases, leaving 3 bases of the junction unmatched. The CDR3 length is 12 residues. In germline, CDR1 is SQVTM, CDR2 ANQGSEA. CDR3 region: CSVGGDSYGYTF. The CDR3 nucleotides read TGCAGCGTTGGGGGGGACAGCTATGGCTACACCTTC.

CDR3 region: CASRPDRASNQPQHF. The CDR3 nucleotides are TGTGCCAGCAGGCCTGACAGGGCTAGCAATCAGCCCCAGCATTTT. The genes are TRBV6-5 and TRBJ1-5, with 7 positions matching TRBD1. Germline assignment: CDR1 MNHEY and CDR2 SVGAGI. The V segment lost 6 bases and the J segment 0 bases; nucleotides outside the gene matches: 5. This CDR3 comprises 15 residues.

The chain has TRBV7-9 and TRBJ2-2; possible D gene TRBD2, 5 bases. This CDR3 spans 16 amino acids. Trimming took 5 bases from V and 2 from J, leaving 15 bases between them. Per the germline V gene, CDR1 is SEHNR and CDR2 is FQNEAQ (reference sequence). The CDR3 sequence is CASSATIELNTGELFF. CDR3 sequence (DNA): TGTGCCAGCAGCGCGACTATAGAGCTTAACACCGGGGAGCTGTTTTTT.

The chain has TRBV5-1 and TRBJ1-4; a possible D gene is TRBD1 (6 bases). The V end lost 3 bases, the J end lost 0 bases, and 12 bases lay between the germline ends. Germline V CDR1 and CDR2: SGHRS, YFSETQ. The CDR3 loop spans 16 amino acids. CDR3 region: CASSSKGGTTNEKLFF. The DNA of the CDR3 is TGCGCCAGCAGCTCGAAGGGGGGGACAACTAATGAAAAACTGTTTTTT.

This CDR3 is CASSKQGNYGYTF. CDR3 in DNA: TGTGCCAGTAGCAAACAGGGGAACTATGGCTACACCTTC. The J gene is TRBJ1-2, the V gene TRBV19, with 7 bases lining up with TRBD1. There are 13 residues in the CDR3. The V gene end was trimmed by 6 bases and the J gene end by 2 bases; junction bases not matched to a gene: 3. Germline-derived CDR1 and CDR2 are LNHDA and SQIVND (reference sequence).

V and J are TRBV5-4 and TRBJ2-1, with TRBD2 matching 10 bases. With 4 bases clipped from V and 7 bases from J, the junction kept 8 bases outside the gene matches. The germline gives CDR1 SGHNT, CDR2 YYREEE (reference sequence). This CDR3 has 15 amino acids. CDR3 protein: CASSPGTSVRNEQFF. The CDR3 region has the DNA TGTGCCAGCAGCCCGGGGACTAGCGTGCGGAATGAGCAGTTCTTC.

The V call is TRBV11-2, the J call TRBJ2-7; D possibly corresponds to TRBD1 (6 bases). Germline V gene sequence: CDR1 SGHAT, CDR2 FQNNGV. V was cut by 3 bases and J by 3 bases, with 15 bases left in between. The CDR3 consists of 15 residues. CDR3 in amino acids: CASSFDGQGLYEQYF. CDR3 coding DNA: TGTGCCAGCAGCTTCGATGGGCAGGGGCTCTACGAGCAGTACTTC.

The J gene is TRBJ1-5, the V gene TRBV9, with 7 bases aligning to TRBD1. CDR3 length equals 15 residues. Germline lookup yields CDR1 SGDLS and CDR2 YYNGEE. V lost 0 bases to trimming and J lost 0 bases; unmatched junction nucleotides: 0. The CDR3 DNA reads TGTGCCAGCAGCGTAGCAGGGGGTAGCAATCAGCCCCAGCATTTT. Translating it yields CASSVAGGSNQPQHF.

This chain joins TRBV15 and TRBJ1-2, with 8 bases aligning to TRBD1. V lost 0 bases to trimming and J lost 0 bases; unmatched junction nucleotides: 6. The germline gives CDR1 LNHNV, CDR2 YYDKDF (reference sequence). CDR3 length equals 17 residues. The CDR3 region is CATSRDEGQASNYGYTF. The CDR3, as DNA: TGTGCCACCAGCAGAGATGAGGGACAGGCCTCTAACTATGGCTACACCTTC.

The J gene is TRBJ2-6, the V gene TRBV28; 7 bases are a match to TRBD1. This CDR3 contains 16 residues. J was trimmed by 0 bases and V by 5 bases; bases with no gene match: 4. Germline V gene sequence: CDR1 MDHEN, CDR2 SYDVKM. The CDR3 loop reads CASSQGTASGANVLTF. CDR3 nucleotides: TGTGCCAGCAGTCAAGGGACAGCCTCTGGGGCCAACGTCCTGACTTTC.

The chain links TRBV12-5 to TRBJ2-7, with TRBD2 as a possible D gene (6 bases). The CDR3 sequence is 15 residues long. Per the germline V gene, CDR1 is LGHNT and CDR2 is FRNRAP. V lost 3 bases, J lost 4 bases, and 16 bases lay in between. The CDR3, as DNA: TGTGCTAGTGGTTTTGCGGGGACTGTTTGGTACGAGCAGTACTTC. Its translation is CASGFAGTVWYEQYF.

The chain couples TRBV11-1 to TRBJ2-1, with D maybe TRBD2 (6 bases). Germline V lookup: CDR1 SGHAT, CDR2 FQDESV (reference sequence). The length of the CDR3 is 16 residues. Trimming took off 5 bases at V and 5 bases at J, with 19 bases between the two ends. The CDR3 loop reads CASSRTAGTLHNEQFF. DNA for the CDR3: TGTGCCAGCAGCCGCACCGCCGGGACTTTGCACAATGAGCAGTTCTTC.

This clone was recorded only once. This chain uses TRBV28 with TRBJ2-7; no clear D. The CDR3 spans 12 residues. Between the trimmed V and J ends, which lost 6 bases and 2 bases, there was a span of 8 bases. CDR1 is MDHEN and CDR2 is SYDVKM in the germline V gene. CDR3 region: CASSLPTYEQYF. The DNA for the CDR3 is TGTGCCAGCAGCCTTCCTACCTACGAGCAGTACTTC.

J is TRBJ2-7 and V is TRBV11-3; D possibly corresponds to TRBD1 (6 bases). V shed 5 bases and J shed 1 base, with 9 bases lying between them. The CDR3 contains 13 residues. CDR1 is SGHNT, CDR2 YENEEA, per germline. CDR3: CASSNRESYEQYF. The CDR3 nucleotides are TGTGCCAGCAGCAACAGGGAATCCTACGAGCAGTACTTC.

The chain recombines TRBV12-5 with TRBJ2-7, with a possible D match to TRBD1 (6 bases). The germline gives CDR1 LGHNT, CDR2 FRNRAP. This CDR3 contains 22 residues. The ends were cut back, 1 base at V and 3 bases at J, with 34 bases in the middle. The CDR3 region is CASGLAPSSSQGFYLVGYEQYF. The CDR3 DNA is TGTGCTAGTGGTTTGGCCCCTAGTTCCTCACAGGGCTTTTATCTCGTTGGCTACGAGCAGTACTTC. Filled out from reference TRBV12-5 and TRBJ2-7, the complete variable domain reads DARVTQTPRHKVTEMGQEVTMRCQPILGHNTVFWYRQTMMQGLELLAYFRNRAPLDDSGMPKDRFSAEMPDATLATLKIQPSEPRDSAVYFCASGLAPSSSQGFYLVGYEQYFGPGTRLTVT.

This clone was detected once. The chain has TRBV7-9 and TRBJ1-2; D is undetermined. The CDR3 runs 12 residues. The germline CDR1 and CDR2 sequences are SEHNR and FQNEAQ (reference sequence). Trimming cost V 3 bases and J 5 bases, with 7 bases left between them. This CDR3 is CASSFTGYGYTF. DNA for the CDR3: TGTGCCAGCAGCTTCACGGGGTATGGCTACACCTTC.

The chain is built from TRBV6-5 and TRBJ2-3; a possible D gene is TRBD1 (6 bases). From germline, CDR1 is MNHEY and CDR2 SVGAGI. The CDR3 has 15 residues. The V end was cut by 7 bases, the J end by 4 bases, with 18 bases between. The DNA for the CDR3 is TGTGCCAGCATGCTCATGGCAGGGGTTTCAGATACGCAGTATTTT. It translates to CASMLMAGVSDTQYF.

The gene calls are TRBV4-2 and TRBJ2-4; no clear D gene. Trimming stripped 0 bases from V and 4 bases from J, with 7 bases between. Germline CDR1 is LGHNA and CDR2 is YNFKEQ. This CDR3 has 14 amino acids. The CDR3 is CASSQESVKNIQYF. The CDR3 coding sequence is TGTGCCAGCAGCCAAGAATCGGTTAAAAACATTCAGTACTTC.

This chain uses TRBV27 with TRBJ1-5; perhaps TRBD1 as D (6 bases). The CDR3 runs to 15 residues. Germline assignment: CDR1 MNHEY and CDR2 SMNVEV (reference sequence). Trimming shortened V by 0 bases and J by 9 bases, and 15 bases separated the two germline ends. Here the CDR3 DNA reads TGTGCCAGCAGTTTATCGGGACATGAGGGTCGGCCCCAGCATTTT. Translation gives CASSLSGHEGRPQHF.

The CDR3 coding sequence is TGCGCCAGCAGCGGGTCGACGCAGGGGCAAGAGACCCAGTACTTC. Its translation: CASSGSTQGQETQYF. The chain uses TRBV5-1 and TRBJ2-5, with a possible D match to TRBD1 (6 bases). The germline V and J ends were trimmed by 4 bases and 2 bases, with 15 bases remaining between them. This CDR3 is 15 amino acids long. Looked up from germline, CDR1 is SGHRS and CDR2 is YFSETQ.